The sequence of this T cell receptor beta chain was determined in a study of blood T cell repertoires in COVID-19. Sequencing used immunoSEQ multiplex PCR; TCRdb keeps in-frame clones, though not all of them. The sample lists about 300,000 clones, about 83% occurring once. The sample consisted of peripheral blood. The TCR originated in a woman in her 50s with acute or convalescent COVID-19.

The CDR3 is CASSGLKGGWQTQYF. The CDR3 region has the DNA TGCGCCAGCAGCGGATTGAAGGGGGGGTGGCAGACCCAGTACTTC. This chain connects TRBV10-2 to TRBJ2-5, with a tentative D call TRBD2 (7 bases). CDR1 and CDR2 (germline): WSHSY, SAAADI. The CDR3 totals 15 residues. The V end lost 6 bases, the J end lost 6 bases, and 20 bases lay between the germline ends.